This T cell receptor beta chain was identified in a study of T cells in Graves' hyperthyroidism and ophthalmopathy. It was RNA transcripts that yielded the amplified TCR beta CDR3 regions. TCR CDR3 underwent first-round RT-PCR with the HTBI primer set. MiXCR was run by TCRdb on the multiplex PCR reads, yielding one entry per CDR3 protein. The sample carries about 580,000 distinct CDR3 sequences, roughly 14% recorded once. Lactation, pregnancy, other autoimmune disease or uncontrolled infection excluded patients. This clonotype was seen repeatedly, ten times or more. With 0 bases removed from V and 2 bases from J, the gap between germline ends came to 10 bases. The CDR3 loop spans 15 amino acids. Germline V gene lookup returns CDR1 KGHSH and CDR2 LQKENI.

The sample was blood. This chain joins TRBV18 and TRBJ1-1, with TRBD1 as a possible D gene (5 bases). This TCR came from a woman under 40 with Graves' hyperthyroidism that later progressed to Graves' ophthalmopathy. The CDR3 loop reads CASSPPAGINTEAFF. The CDR3, as DNA: TGTGCCAGCTCACCACCCGCAGGGATCAACACTGAAGCTTTCTTT.